Listed below are T cell receptor beta chains from one sample, sequenced in a study of cytomegalovirus exposure and HLA in healthy donors. Assay used: immunoSEQ multiplex PCR; TCRdb lists only in-frame clones, some missing. The sample lists approximately 140,000 clones; approximately 80% were seen once. The sample was PBMCs. The receptors come from a woman in her thirties or forties in good health and CMV-seronegative. CDR3s include the opening cysteine and the closing phenylalanine or tryptophan. D genes are given only for firm matches. Some rows mark clone size as missing; the rest say once, few, many or name a class of expanded clone.

size,J,V,D,DNA,CDR3
.,TRBJ2-3,TRBV6-5,.,TGTGCCAGCAGTTACGGGCGGGACCACACAGATACGCAGTATTTT,CASSYGRDHTDTQYF
.,TRBJ2-7,TRBV4-2,TRBD1,TGTGCCAGCAGCCCTGGGACAGGGGGCTACGAGCAGTACTTC,CASSPGTGGYEQYF
.,TRBJ2-7,TRBV5-1,.,TGCGCCAGCAGCTTGTGGCAGGAGGCCGAGCAGTACTTC,CASSLWQEAEQYF
few,TRBJ2-1,TRBV6-6,TRBD2,TGTGCCAGCAGTTCTAGCGGGGGGAACAATGAGCAGTTCTTC,CASSSSGGNNEQFF
.,TRBJ2-7,TRBV2,.,TGTGCCAGAAGCGGGCGGGACTCCTACGAGCAGTACTTC,CARSGRDSYEQYF
few,TRBJ1-1,TRBV5-1,.,TGCGCCAGCAGCTTGGGGACTATGAACACTGAAGCTTTCTTT,CASSLGTMNTEAFF
few,TRBJ1-2,TRBV29-1,TRBD1,TGCAGCGTTGGGGACAGTGCTGGCTACACCTTC,CSVGDSAGYTF
.,TRBJ2-2,TRBV7-6,.,TGTGCCAGCAGCTTACTCGTGGTTGACAGCTTCACCGGGGAGCTGTTTTTT,CASSLLVVDSFTGELFF
few,TRBJ2-1,TRBV5-1,.,TGCGCCAGCCGACAGGCCAGCTCCTACAATGAGCAGTTCTTC,CASRQASSYNEQFF
.,TRBJ2-5,TRBV6-6,TRBD2,TGTGCCAGCAGGGCACTAGCGGGAGACATAAAAGAGACCCAGTACTTC,CASRALAGDIKETQYF
.,TRBJ2-2,TRBV27,.,TGTGCCAGCACGATCGGACAGTTGAACACCGGGGAGCTGTTTTTT,CASTIGQLNTGELFF
.,TRBJ1-1,TRBV5-1,.,TGCGCCAGCAGCTTGAGGGGCGATGAGCGAGCTTTCTTT,CASSLRGDERAFF
few,TRBJ2-5,TRBV5-1,TRBD2,TGCGCCAGCAGCTTGCGGGGGGATCAAGAGACCCAGTACTTC,CASSLRGDQETQYF
once,TRBJ1-2,TRBV28,.,TGTGCCAGCAGTTTGTCAGGGTCTGGCTACACCTTC,CASSLSGSGYTF
.,TRBJ1-1,TRBV11-2,.,TGTGCCAGCAGCTTAGGTTGGGGTGTTAGACAGACTGACACTGAAGCTTTCTTT,CASSLGWGVRQTDTEAFF
once,TRBJ2-3,TRBV7-3,TRBD1,TGTGCCAGCAGCTTGGGACAGGGGCCAGATACGCAGTATTTT,CASSLGQGPDTQYF
.,TRBJ1-2,TRBV5-6,.,TGTGCCAGCAGCTCCCGTTGGCGGTACTATGGCTACACCTTC,CASSSRWRYYGYTF
.,TRBJ2-7,TRBV28,.,TGTGCCAGCAGTTTAGGGAGAGGTGGTGGCCGATACGAGCAGTACTTC,CASSLGRGGGRYEQYF